Given below is one T cell receptor (beta chain) in context. The antigen is undetermined. The data belong to a study of beta chain features in type 1 diabetes. Study-level findings and limits: Type 1 diabetes patients showed a moderate but significant shortening of TCRB CDR3s in all four CD4+ subsets.

The CDR3 extends over 12 amino acids. Trimming pared 1 base from V and 5 bases from J, leaving 6 bases between. Germline CDR1 is SGHTA and CDR2 is FQGTGA. cDNA synthesis used the whole RNA isolate, giving expressed TCRB sequences. Using immunoSEQ multiplex PCR, the repertoire was profiled, and TCRdb retains in-frame clones only, with some absent. This sample yields roughly 350,000 clones, of which 9.5% to 10% are seen a single time; about 0.6% belongs to the top ten. Using CD45RO/CCR7/CD25/CD127/CD95/CD27, CD4+ naive, central memory, regulatory and stem cell-like memory cells were sorted. This clonotype was sampled from a man aged 30-40 years with type 1 diabetes. Input material: central memory CD4+ T cells from blood. The chain carries TRBV7-3 and TRBJ2-7; D is possibly TRBD2 (5 bases). The CDR3 sequence: CASSLMGDEQYF. The CDR3 bases are TGTGCCAGCAGCTTAATGGGAGACGAGCAGTACTTC.